The clone carrying this T cell receptor beta chain was seen more than once but under ten times. Its specificity is unknown. This entry belongs to a study of beta chain features in type 1 diabetes. General study findings and limits: When Type 1 diabetes patients were examined, their TCRB CDR3s proved moderately but significantly shorter in all four CD4+ subsets.

Germline assignment: CDR1 SGHTA and CDR2 FQGNSA. There are 16 residues in the CDR3. Trimming shortened V by 4 bases and J by 2 bases, and 16 bases separated the two germline ends. Every isolated RNA sample was fully reverse transcribed, so sequencing captured expressed TCRB transcripts. Assay: immunoSEQ multiplex PCR; the TCRdb copy retains only in-frame clones and omits some. The sample yields 500,000 to 650,000 clones, around 12% seen once. The sequenced sample consisted of naive CD4+ T cells from blood. This sequence was found in a man under 40 with type 1 diabetes. The chain recombines TRBV7-2 with TRBJ2-3; D might be TRBD1 (6 bases). The CDR3 here is CASSSAGAGPTDTQYF. The CDR3 DNA reads TGTGCCAGCAGCTCAGCAGGGGCGGGCCCCACAGATACGCAGTATTTT.